The entry below describes one T cell receptor beta chain. This sample stems from a study of blood T cell repertoires in COVID-19. Study information: COVID-19 samples from acute and convalescent phases originated in the United States, Italy and Spain. T cells, B-cell-depleted T cells, or PBMCs provided the cDNA or gDNA that served as material.

Per the study methods: Reference gene primer amplification in the assay estimated nucleated cell counts. Profiled with immunoSEQ multiplex PCR; TCRdb holds only in-frame clones, not every one. V, J and clone size are those of that table, while D and trimming were read from the DNA. The data show 130,000 to 150,000 clones, more than 65% seen once. This TCR was recovered from a man aged 55 to 70 with acute or convalescent COVID-19. Input material: peripheral blood.

As DNA, the CDR3 is TGTGCCACCAGCACAAACCCCGGGACAGGGGGCTGGGAGACCCAGTACTTC. This gives the protein CATSTNPGTGGWETQYF. The chain couples TRBV15 to TRBJ2-5, with 12 bases fitting TRBD1. Germline CDR1 LNHNV, CDR2 YYDKDF (reference sequence). V dropped 4 bases and J dropped 5; count of bases not matched to a gene: 11. This CDR3 has 17 amino acids. The whole variable domain, filled in from reference TRBV15 and TRBJ2-5, reads DAMVIQNPRYQVTQFGKPVTLSCSQTLNHNVMYWYQQKSSQAPKLLFHYYDKDFNNEADTPDNFQSRRPNTSFCFLDIRSPGLGDTAMYLCATSTNPGTGGWETQYFGPGTRLLVL.